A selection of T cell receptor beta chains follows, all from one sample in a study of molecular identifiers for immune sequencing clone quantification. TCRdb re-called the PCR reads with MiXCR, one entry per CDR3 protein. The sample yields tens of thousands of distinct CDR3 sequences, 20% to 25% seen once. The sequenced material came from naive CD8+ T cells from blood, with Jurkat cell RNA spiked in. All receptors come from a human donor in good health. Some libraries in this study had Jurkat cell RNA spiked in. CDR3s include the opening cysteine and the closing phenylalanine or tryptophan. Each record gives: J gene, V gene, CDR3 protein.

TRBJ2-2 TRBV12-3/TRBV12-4 CASSFSLAWENTGELFF
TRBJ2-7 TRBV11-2 CASRHLEQYF
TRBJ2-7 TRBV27 CASSLGTSMVYEQYF
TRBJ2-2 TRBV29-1 CSVKGQGINTGELFF
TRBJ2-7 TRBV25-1 CASSPLRQGDYEQYF
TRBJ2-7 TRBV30 CAWVGLAGQEQYF
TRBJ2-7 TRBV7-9 CASSLPPSF
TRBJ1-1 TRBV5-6 CASSPSWDTEAFF
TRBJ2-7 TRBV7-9 CASSLPTVGQGAWEQYF
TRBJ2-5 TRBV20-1 CSARDRTQETQYF